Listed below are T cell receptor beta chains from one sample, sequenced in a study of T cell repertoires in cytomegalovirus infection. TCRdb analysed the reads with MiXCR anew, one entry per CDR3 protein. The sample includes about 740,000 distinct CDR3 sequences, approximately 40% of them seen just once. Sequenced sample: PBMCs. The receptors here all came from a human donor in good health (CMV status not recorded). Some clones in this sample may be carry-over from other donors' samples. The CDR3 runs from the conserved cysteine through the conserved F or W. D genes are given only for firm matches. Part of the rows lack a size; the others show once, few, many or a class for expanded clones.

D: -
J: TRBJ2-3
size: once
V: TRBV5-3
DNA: TGTGCCAGCAGCTTGTTCATAGATACGCAGTATTTT
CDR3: CASSLFIDTQYF

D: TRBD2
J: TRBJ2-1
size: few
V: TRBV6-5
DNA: TGTGCCAGCAGCCATACTAGCGGGGGCCTCCCCTCCTACAATGAGCAGTTCTTC
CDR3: CASSHTSGGLPSYNEQFF

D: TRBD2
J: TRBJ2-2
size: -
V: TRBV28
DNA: TGTGCCAGCAGTCGCCGGGGAGGGTTCACCGGGGAGCTGTTTTTT
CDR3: CASSRRGGFTGELFF

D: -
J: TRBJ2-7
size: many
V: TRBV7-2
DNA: TGTGCCAGCAGCCCCCTTGGGCCAGGCTACTACGAGCAGTACTTC
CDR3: CASSPLGPGYYEQYF

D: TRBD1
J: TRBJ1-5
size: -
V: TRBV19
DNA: TGTGCCAGTAGTAAAAGACGGGACAGGGGCTCCCTGTGGGGAAATCAGCCCCAGCATTTT
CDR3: CASSKRRDRGSLWGNQPQHF

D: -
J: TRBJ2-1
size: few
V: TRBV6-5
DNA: TGTGCCAGCAGTTACTCCCGGGCAGGGTACAATGAGCAGTTCTTC
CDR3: CASSYSRAGYNEQFF

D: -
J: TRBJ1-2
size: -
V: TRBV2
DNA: TGTGCCAGCAGTAACCCCGCGGTTAACTATGGCTACACCTTC
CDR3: CASSNPAVNYGYTF

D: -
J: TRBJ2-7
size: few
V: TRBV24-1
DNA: TGTGCCACCAGTGATTCCCTCTTCTACGAGCAGTACTTC
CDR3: CATSDSLFYEQYF

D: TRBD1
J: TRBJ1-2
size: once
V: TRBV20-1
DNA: TGCAGTGCTAGGCCCGGGACAGGAGTTTCCTATGGCTACACCTTC
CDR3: CSARPGTGVSYGYTF

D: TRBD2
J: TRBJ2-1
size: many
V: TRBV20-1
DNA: TGCAGTGCCGACCTTAGCGGGAGGGGATCTGGTGAGCAGTTCTTC
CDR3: CSADLSGRGSGEQFF

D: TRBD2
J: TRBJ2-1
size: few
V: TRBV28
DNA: TGTGCCAGCAGTTTTATCGGGGGGGCTCTTAATGAGCAGTTCTTC
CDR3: CASSFIGGALNEQFF

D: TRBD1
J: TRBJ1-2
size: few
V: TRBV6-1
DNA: TGTGCCAGCAAGACCGGGACAGGGGGAGACTATGGCTACACCTTC
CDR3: CASKTGTGGDYGYTF

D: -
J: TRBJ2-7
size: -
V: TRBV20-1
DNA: TGCAGTGCTAGGGCCCCCGACAGGTGGGGGCAGTACTTC
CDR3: CSARAPDRWGQYF

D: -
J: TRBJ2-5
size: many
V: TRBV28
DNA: TGTGCCAGCACTCTCCAAGAGACCCAGTACTTC
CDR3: CASTLQETQYF

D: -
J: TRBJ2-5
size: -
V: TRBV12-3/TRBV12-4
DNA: TGTGCCAGCGGAGGGGGGGTAGGAGAGACCCAGTACTTC
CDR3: CASGGGVGETQYF

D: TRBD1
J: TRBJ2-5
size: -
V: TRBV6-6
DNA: TGTGCCAGCAGTCCTGGACAGGCTTACCAAGAGACCCAGTACTTC
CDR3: CASSPGQAYQETQYF

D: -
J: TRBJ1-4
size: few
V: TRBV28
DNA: TGTGCCAGCCTCCCCGCCGGGGCCATTAATGAAAAACTGTTTTTT
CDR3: CASLPAGAINEKLFF

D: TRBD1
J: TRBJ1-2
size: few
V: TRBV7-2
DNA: TGTGCCAGCAGCTTAGCGACAGGGTTATACACCTTC
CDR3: CASSLATGLYTF

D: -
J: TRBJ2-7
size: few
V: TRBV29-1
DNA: TGCAGCGCCCTCGGCGGGGCCGAGCAGTACTTC
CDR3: CSALGGAEQYF

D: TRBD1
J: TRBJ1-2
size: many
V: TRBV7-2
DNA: TGTGCCAGCAGCCCGGACAGGGCGCTTAGGGGCTACACCTTC
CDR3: CASSPDRALRGYTF

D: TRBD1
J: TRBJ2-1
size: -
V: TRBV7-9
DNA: TGTGCCAGCAGCTTCGGGGACAGGGATGGGAATGAGCAGTTCTTC
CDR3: CASSFGDRDGNEQFF

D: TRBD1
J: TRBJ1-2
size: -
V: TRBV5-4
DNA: TGTGCCAGCAGCCGTCCCGGGACAGGGAATGGCTACAACTTC
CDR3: CASSRPGTGNGYNF

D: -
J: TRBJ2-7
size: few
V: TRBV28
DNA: TGTGCCAGCAGTTTATTTGGGGCCAACTACGAGCAGTACTTC
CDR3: CASSLFGANYEQYF

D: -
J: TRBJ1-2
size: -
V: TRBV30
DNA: TGTGCCTGGAGTGTACTTAACACCGCTAACTATGGCTACACCTTC
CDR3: CAWSVLNTANYGYTF

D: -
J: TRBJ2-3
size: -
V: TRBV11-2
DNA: TGTGCCAGCAGCTTAGAGTATGGACTTCGCACAGATACGCAGTATTTT
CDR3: CASSLEYGLRTDTQYF

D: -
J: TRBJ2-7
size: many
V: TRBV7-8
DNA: TGTGCCAGCAGCTTAGAGTCAGGGGGGTTCTACGAGCAGTACTTC
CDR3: CASSLESGGFYEQYF

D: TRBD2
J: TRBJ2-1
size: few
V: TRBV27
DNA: TGTGCCAACCCCCCGAGGCTAGCGGGAGCCCACAATGAGCAGTTCTTC
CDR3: CANPPRLAGAHNEQFF

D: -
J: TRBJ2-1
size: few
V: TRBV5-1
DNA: TGCGCCAGCAGCTTGAAACAGCCGAGCTCCTACAATGAGCAGTTCTTC
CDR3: CASSLKQPSSYNEQFF

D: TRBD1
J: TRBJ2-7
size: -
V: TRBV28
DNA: TGTGCCAGCAGTTTTTCGTTGGGACAGTACTACGAGCAGTACTTC
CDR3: CASSFSLGQYYEQYF

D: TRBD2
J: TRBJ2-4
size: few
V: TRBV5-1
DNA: TGCGCCAGCACCCCCCTCGGGGGGATGAACATTCAGTACTTC
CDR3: CASTPLGGMNIQYF

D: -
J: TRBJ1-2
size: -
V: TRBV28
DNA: TGTGCCAGCAGTTCTCCTAGGGACGGCACCTTC
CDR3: CASSSPRDGTF

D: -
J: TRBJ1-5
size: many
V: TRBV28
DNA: TGTGCCAGCAGTCTCATTGCGCAGCCCCAGCATTTT
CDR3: CASSLIAQPQHF

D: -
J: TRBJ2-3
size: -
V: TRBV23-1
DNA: TGCGCCAGCAGTCCCCAGGTCACAGATACGCAGTATTTT
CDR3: CASSPQVTDTQYF

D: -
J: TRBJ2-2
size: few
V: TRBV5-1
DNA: TGCGCCAGCAGCTTGATCGGGGGAGTCACCGGGGAGCTGTTTTTT
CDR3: CASSLIGGVTGELFF

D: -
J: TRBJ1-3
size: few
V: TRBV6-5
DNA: TGTGCCAGCAGTCCCGCGGGGGCGAGAAACACCATATATTTT
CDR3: CASSPAGARNTIYF

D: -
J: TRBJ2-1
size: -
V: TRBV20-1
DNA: TGCAGTGTCCCAATAGGCAACCATGAGCAGTTCTTC
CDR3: CSVPIGNHEQFF

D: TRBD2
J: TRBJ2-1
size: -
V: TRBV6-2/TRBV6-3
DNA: TGTGCCAGCATGTGGGCTAGCGGGGTTTACAATGAGCAGTTCTTC
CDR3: CASMWASGVYNEQFF

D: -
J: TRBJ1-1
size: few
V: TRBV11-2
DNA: TGTGCCAGCAGCTTAGAACCGGGGCATTACACTGAAGCTTTCTTT
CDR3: CASSLEPGHYTEAFF

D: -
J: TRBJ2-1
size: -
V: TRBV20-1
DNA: TGCAGTGCTCCCAGACTAGGCTCGTTCATCAATGAGCAGTTCTTC
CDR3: CSAPRLGSFINEQFF

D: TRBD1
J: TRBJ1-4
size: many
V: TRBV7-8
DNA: TGTGCCAGCAGCGAGGGGACAGGATATAATGAAAAACTGTTTTTT
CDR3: CASSEGTGYNEKLFF

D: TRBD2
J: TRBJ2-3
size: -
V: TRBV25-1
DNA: TGTGCCACCCAACTAGCGGGATCCACAGATACGCAGTATTTT
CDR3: CATQLAGSTDTQYF

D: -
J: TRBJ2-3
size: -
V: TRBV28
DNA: TGTGCCAGCAGTTTCTGGGGCCTAGAGGCGCAGTATTTT
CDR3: CASSFWGLEAQYF

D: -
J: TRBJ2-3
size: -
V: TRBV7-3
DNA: TGTGCCAGCAGCTCATTGGGGCGGACAGTCAGAAGCACAGATACGCAGTATTTT
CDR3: CASSSLGRTVRSTDTQYF

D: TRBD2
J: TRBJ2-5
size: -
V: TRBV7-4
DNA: TGTGCCAGCAGCTTTATCCGTGCTGGGCTAGCGGGAGTGGAAGAGACCCAGTACTTC
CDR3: CASSFIRAGLAGVEETQYF

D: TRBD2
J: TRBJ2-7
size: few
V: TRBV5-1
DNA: TGCGCCAGCAGTTACGCGGGAGGCTCATCGGGAGAGCAGTACTTC
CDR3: CASSYAGGSSGEQYF

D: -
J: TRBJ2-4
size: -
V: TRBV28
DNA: TGTGCCAGCAGTGTTGGACAAATTATCTCCTTC
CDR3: CASSVGQIISF

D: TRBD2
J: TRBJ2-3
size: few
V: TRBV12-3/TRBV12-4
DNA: TGTGCCAGCAGATCTAGCGGGAGAAAGGCGCAGTATTTT
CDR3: CASRSSGRKAQYF

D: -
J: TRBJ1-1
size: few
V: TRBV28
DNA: TGTGCCAGCAGTGGGTCAGGGTGGGGAAAGACTGAAGCTTTCTTT
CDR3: CASSGSGWGKTEAFF